This entry features one T cell receptor (beta chain) sequence. Its antigen is as yet unknown. The data were obtained in a study of CD8+ T cells in alopecia areata. After isolation, RNA underwent reverse transcription to generate cDNA as the sequencing template. The table came from immunoSEQ multiplex PCR; TCRdb's copy has only in-frame clones and leaves some out. There are 89,000 or so clones in the sample; roughly half occur only once, and just over 5.5% lies in the top ten. The V gene lost 5 bases and the J gene lost 2 bases, with 11 bases spanning the gap. From germline, CDR1 is MNHEY and CDR2 SMNVEV (reference sequence). The CDR3 length is 14 residues. Sorting separated CD4+ and CD8+ T cells out of PBMCs. Points from the study as a whole: Whereas mice showed it more clearly, TCR sharing across patients was murkier, possibly because of HLA. Greater clonality was observed in lesional scalp samples, especially alopecia totalis/universalis, versus normal scalp.

V usage is TRBV27 and J usage is TRBJ2-3; D unresolved. The source of this sequence is a human donor with alopecia areata. Material: NKG2D-high CD8+ T cells sorted from blood. As DNA, the CDR3 is TGTGCCAGCAGTATCCAGCATTCCACAGATACGCAGTATTTT. Protein: CASSIQHSTDTQYF.